Below, 28 T cell receptor beta chains from the same sample are listed, as sequenced in a study of Ad26.COV2.S vaccination and SARS-CoV-2 variants. Treatment specified: roughly 18 received Ad26.COV2.S at low or high dose, single or two shots; 5 received placebo; per-sample allocation not given. The samples were gathered on day 63 after the first injection of vaccine or placebo. Using immunoSEQ multiplex PCR, the repertoire was profiled, and TCRdb retains in-frame clones only, with some absent. This table has about 460,000 clones, about 89% appearing once. Sequenced here: peripheral blood, sampled in a trial of Ad26.COV2.S vaccine versus placebo. These receptors came from a person between 18 and 65 years old who received the Ad26.COV2.S COVID-19 vaccine or a placebo.

V is TRBV28 and J is TRBJ1-5; D gene unclear. Trimming took off 6 bases at V and 7 bases at J, with 10 bases between the two ends. The CDR3 has 12 residues. Germline V gene data show CDR1 as MDHEN and CDR2 as SYDVKM. CDR3 region: CASSPNGQPQHF. CDR3 in DNA: TGTGCCAGCAGCCCCAACGGCCAGCCCCAGCATTTT.

This chain links TRBV9 with TRBJ2-2, with 7 bases fitting TRBD1. With V trimmed by 5 bases and J by 3 bases, 7 bases remained unmatched. CDR3 length: 15 amino acids. The germline gives CDR1 SGDLS, CDR2 YYNGEE. CDR3 loop: CASSKRGPDTGELFF. DNA of the CDR3: TGTGCCAGCAGTAAGAGGGGGCCGGACACCGGGGAGCTGTTTTTT.

The J gene is TRBJ2-7, the V gene TRBV7-2; 9 nucleotides match TRBD1. V lost 6 bases to trimming and J lost 2 bases; unmatched junction nucleotides: 5. CDR1 SGHTA and CDR2 FQGNSA come from the germline V gene. The CDR3 has 14 amino acids. CDR3 in amino acids: CASSRQGGAYEQYF. Here the CDR3 DNA reads TGTGCCAGCAGTCGACAGGGGGGAGCCTACGAGCAGTACTTC.

The V and J genes are TRBV2 and TRBJ2-1, with D perhaps matching TRBD1 (6 bases). The CDR3 has 11 residues. V was shortened by 6 bases and J by 9 bases, with 9 bases between the two germline ends. CDR1 and CDR2 (germline): SNHLY, FYNNEI. The CDR3 loop is CASREQGEQFF. As DNA, the CDR3 is TGTGCCAGCAGAGAACAGGGTGAGCAGTTCTTC. Using reference TRBV2 and TRBJ2-1 for the parts outside the CDR3, the full variable domain is EPEVTQTPSHQVTQMGQEVILRCVPISNHLYFYWYRQILGQKVEFLVSFYNNEISEKSEIFDDQFSVERPDGSNFTLKIRSTKLEDSAMYFCASREQGEQFFGPGTRLTVL.

The chain couples TRBV5-1 to TRBJ2-1, with D hard to call. The CDR3 consists of 15 residues. The V end was cut by 1 base, the J end by 6 bases, with 14 bases between. Germline CDR1 is SGHRS and CDR2 is YFSETQ. CDR3 residues: CASSLSRPYSNEQFF. DNA of the CDR3: TGCGCCAGCAGCTTGTCAAGACCCTACTCCAATGAGCAGTTCTTC.

CDR3 amino acids: CASSLVGQRNTEAFF. In DNA, the CDR3 is TGTGCCAGCAGCCTCGTGGGACAGAGGAACACTGAAGCTTTCTTT. The rearrangement uses TRBV28 and TRBJ1-1, with 7 bases matching TRBD1. Germline CDR1 and CDR2: MDHEN and SYDVKM. The CDR3 runs to 15 residues. The V segment lost 6 bases and the J segment 1 base; nucleotides outside the gene matches: 8.

This clone was seen a single time. The chain joins TRBV6-5 to TRBJ1-2; 9 nucleotides align to TRBD1. The CDR3 covers 15 residues. V trimming: 6 bases; J trimming: 4 bases; junction bases outside the gene matches: 9. Germline CDR1 is MNHEY and CDR2 is SVGAGI. CDR3 protein: CASSWTGDRGYGYTF. The CDR3 nucleotides read TGTGCCAGCAGCTGGACAGGGGATCGGGGCTATGGCTACACCTTC.

The J gene is TRBJ1-5, the V gene TRBV28; D gene unclear. Germline V CDR1 and CDR2: MDHEN, SYDVKM. V was cut by 5 bases and J by 1 base, with 15 bases left in between. The CDR3 consists of 16 residues. The CDR3 is CASSALYIVSNQPQHF. The CDR3 DNA sequence: TGTGCCAGCAGTGCCTTGTACATAGTAAGCAATCAGCCCCAGCATTTT.

The chain combines TRBV7-9 with TRBJ2-7, with D tentatively TRBD2 (7 bases). The CDR3 consists of 14 residues. From germline, CDR1 is SEHNR and CDR2 FQNEAQ (reference sequence). V shed 5 bases and J shed 6 bases, with 17 bases lying between them. CDR3 in DNA: TGTGCCAGCAGCGACACTATGGGAGGGGGCGAGCAGTACTTC. Translation: CASSDTMGGGEQYF.

The genes are TRBV6-2 or TRBV6-3 and TRBJ1-2, with D perhaps matching TRBD1 (6 bases). CDR1 and CDR2 (germline): MNHEY, SVGEGT. V was cut by 2 bases and J by 1 base, with 23 bases left in between. The CDR3 is 19 amino acids. The chain's CDR3 is CASSYRPGQLIRDNYGYTF. In DNA form, the CDR3 reads TGTGCCAGCAGTTACCGTCCGGGACAACTGATCCGGGATAACTATGGCTACACCTTC.

The CDR3 DNA follows: TGTGCCAGCAGCGTAGCAGGAAACAATTCACCCCTCCACTTT. Translation gives CASSVAGNNSPLHF. This chain connects TRBV9 to TRBJ1-6; D unclear. CDR3 length equals 14 residues. V was clipped by 0 bases and J by 7 bases, with 8 bases between them. The germline CDR1 and CDR2 sequences are SGDLS and YYNGEE.

This clone was observed a single time. The V gene is TRBV18, the J gene TRBJ2-1; 8 bases match TRBD2. The J segment lost 9 bases and the V segment lost 2 bases, leaving 12 bases of the junction unmatched. CDR3 size: 16 residues. Germline V CDR1 and CDR2: KGHSH, LQKENI. In DNA form, the CDR3 reads TGTGCCAGCTCACCATGGTCCGGGACTAGTTACGTTGAGCAGTTCTTC. Its protein is CASSPWSGTSYVEQFF.

CDR3 protein: CASKVGTAGSPLHF. The CDR3 DNA is TGTGCCAGCAAGGTCGGGACAGCCGGATCACCCCTCCACTTT. The chain links TRBV2 to TRBJ1-6, with 7 positions matching TRBD1. The CDR3 extends over 14 amino acids. Germline V gene sequence: CDR1 SNHLY, CDR2 FYNNEI. Trimming removed 7 bases from V and 10 bases from J; junction bases left unmatched: 10.

This chain joins TRBV5-1 and TRBJ2-5; 8 bases map to TRBD1. Germline lookup yields CDR1 SGHRS and CDR2 YFSETQ. The CDR3 spans 15 residues. The J segment lost 4 bases and the V segment lost 4 bases, leaving 9 bases of the junction unmatched. In DNA form, the CDR3 reads TGCGCCAGCAGCCCCCAGGGGGCCGGGTTAGAGACCCAGTACTTC. Translated, it gives CASSPQGAGLETQYF.

In this sample, this clone turned up many times. The chain employs TRBV11-2 and TRBJ1-2, with D maybe TRBD1 (6 bases). Germline CDR1 SGHAT, CDR2 FQNNGV. V was shortened by 6 bases and J by 3 bases, with 11 bases between the two germline ends. This CDR3 region has 13 residues. The CDR3 spells CASSTGTYYGYTF. In nucleotides, the CDR3 is TGTGCCAGCAGTACCGGGACATACTATGGCTACACCTTC. The variable domain in full, completed from reference TRBV11-2 and TRBJ1-2, reads EAGVAQSPRYKIIEKRQSVAFWCNPISGHATLYWYQQILGQGPKLLIQFQNNGVVDDSQLPKDRFSAERLKGVDSTLKIQPAKLEDSAVYLCASSTGTYYGYTFGSGTRLTVV.

The rearrangement links TRBV19 to TRBJ2-1; D not resolved. Germline V lookup: CDR1 LNHDA, CDR2 SQIVND (reference sequence). Trimming pared 5 bases from V and 4 bases from J, leaving 12 bases between. The CDR3 has 14 amino acids. The CDR3, as DNA: TGTGCCAGTAGTCCCCAATGGGCTTACAATGAGCAGTTCTTC. This encodes CASSPQWAYNEQFF.

Only a few counts were recorded for this clone. V gene TRBV21-1 combines with J gene TRBJ1-4. TRBV21-1 is labeled a pseudogene. The CDR3 length is 17 residues. This CDR3 reads CASSKVGGAAANEKLFF. DNA for the CDR3: TGTGCCAGCAGCAAAGTTGGGGGGGCGGCAGCTAATGAAAAACTGTTTTTT.

The chain has TRBV24-1 and TRBJ1-5, with TRBD1 matching 7 bases. V gave up 4 bases and J gave up 4 bases; unmatched junction bases: 9. The CDR3 spans 16 residues. The V gene's germline CDR1 is KGHDR and CDR2 SFDVKD. The CDR3 region is CATSDRGQPGNQPQHF. CDR3 nucleotides: TGTGCCACCAGTGACCGGGGACAGCCAGGGAATCAGCCCCAGCATTTT.

The chain carries TRBV9 and TRBJ1-2; TRBD1 might be the D (5 bases). Germline V CDR1 and CDR2: SGDLS, YYNGEE. Trimming left V 3 bases short and J 5 bases short, with 14 bases between. This CDR3 has 14 amino acids. For the CDR3, the DNA is TGTGCCAGCAGCGGGCACCAGGGAGGATATGGCTACACCTTC. Amino acid sequence: CASSGHQGGYGYTF. The full variable domain, with the rest looked up from reference TRBV9 and TRBJ1-2, is DSGVTQTPKHLITATGQRVTLRCSPRSGDLSVYWYQQSLDQGLQFLIQYYNGEERAKGNILERFSAQQFPDLHSELNLSSLELGDSALYFCASSGHQGGYGYTFGSGTRLTVV.

The rearrangement uses TRBV7-9 and TRBJ1-4, with no clear D. Germline CDR1 reads SEHNR; CDR2 reads FQNEAQ (reference sequence). CDR3 length: 12 residues. V was trimmed by 5 bases and J by 10 bases, leaving 11 bases between them. The CDR3 nucleotides are TGTGCCAGCAGCCTATCCGAGCTAAAACTGTTTTTT. Its protein product is CASSLSELKLFF.

This chain joins TRBV5-1 and TRBJ2-7; possibly TRBD1 for D (6 bases). Deletions cut 4 bases from V and 6 bases from J, with 17 bases between. The CDR3 length is 14 residues. CDR1 and CDR2 (germline): SGHRS, YFSETQ. The CDR3 coding sequence is TGCGCCAGCAGCCCAAATACAGGGACGATCGAGCAGTACTTC. Translation: CASSPNTGTIEQYF.

This clone showed up many times. The rearrangement links TRBV10-3 to TRBJ1-1; maybe TRBD1 (5 bases). Germline V CDR1 and CDR2: ENHRY, SYGVKD. V was pared by 3 bases and J by 7 bases, with 18 bases between. The CDR3 length is 15 residues. CDR3: CAISDSFTAGDEAFF. The CDR3 region has the DNA TGTGCCATCAGTGATTCTTTTACAGCGGGGGATGAAGCTTTCTTT.

V usage is TRBV27 and J usage is TRBJ1-1, with D hard to call. V lost 0 bases and J lost 1, with 6 bases in between. The germline V gene has CDR1 MNHEY and CDR2 SMNVEV (reference sequence). The CDR3 totals 14 residues. Here the CDR3 reads CASSLSRGNTEAFF. As DNA, the CDR3 is TGTGCCAGCAGTTTATCTCGGGGGAACACTGAAGCTTTCTTT.

The chain joins TRBV19 to TRBJ2-6; no firm D call. This CDR3 region has 15 residues. CDR1 and CDR2 (germline): LNHDA, SQIVND (reference sequence). V lost 7 bases, J lost 0 bases, and 10 bases lay in between. The CDR3 sequence: CASTPQPSGANVLTF. Here the CDR3 DNA reads TGTGCCAGTACCCCCCAACCCTCTGGGGCCAACGTCCTGACTTTC.

This sequence joins TRBV20-1 and TRBJ2-1; 7 bases align to TRBD1. Trimming took 3 bases from V and 8 from J; bases not matched to a gene: 10. The CDR3 has 14 residues. Looked up from germline, CDR1 is DFQATT and CDR2 is SNEGSKA (reference sequence). CDR3: CSASGVRGTDEQFF. CDR3 nucleotide sequence: TGCAGTGCTAGTGGGGTCAGGGGGACCGATGAGCAGTTCTTC.

This clone is a singleton in its sample. The rearrangement joins TRBV6-5 to TRBJ2-3; TRBD2 might be the D (6 bases). The V end was cut by 5 bases, the J end by 4 bases, with 16 bases between. Per the germline V gene, CDR1 is MNHEY and CDR2 is SVGAGI. The CDR3 is 15 residues long. The CDR3 region is CASSTTSFIADTQYF. In nucleotides, the CDR3 is TGTGCCAGCAGTACGACTAGTTTCATTGCAGATACGCAGTATTTT.

The chain links TRBV6-5 to TRBJ1-1; 7 nucleotides align to TRBD1. J lost 1 base, V lost 6 bases, and 2 bases had no gene match. CDR1 MNHEY and CDR2 SVGAGI come from the germline V gene. The CDR3 contains 13 residues. The chain's CDR3 is CASSGTANTEAFF. CDR3 in DNA: TGTGCCAGCAGCGGGACAGCGAACACTGAAGCTTTCTTT.

This clone was counted between two and nine times. The rearrangement links TRBV14 to TRBJ1-4; D gene unclear. The V end was cut by 8 bases, the J end by 3 bases, with 10 bases between. Germline lookup yields CDR1 SGHDN and CDR2 FVKESK. CDR3 size: 13 residues. This chain's CDR3 is CASARGPNEKLFF. Written as DNA, the CDR3 is TGTGCCAGCGCTAGAGGGCCTAATGAAAAACTGTTTTTT.